These T cell receptor beta chains were read from a single sample in a study of cytomegalovirus exposure and HLA in healthy donors. Some clones are missing from TCRdb's copy, which holds only in-frame ones; the method was immunoSEQ multiplex PCR. This sample has around 130,000 clones, with around 66% found just once. Sequenced material: PBMCs. These receptors were obtained from a man between 18 and 35 years old in good health and CMV-seronegative. The conserved cysteine and the conserved F or W are not part of the CDR3 here.

>TRBJ2-1|13|TRBV10-3
AIRTSGGSYNEQF
>TRBJ2-7|12|TRBV28
ASRKGLRSHEQY
>TRBJ1-2|11|TRBV5-8
ASSHRGHLTYT
>TRBJ1-2|14|TRBV7-6
ASSPDRGHLNYGYT
>TRBJ2-7|10|TRBV29-1
SVVVSRHEQY
>TRBJ2-5|11|TRBV4-2
ASSQVSEETQY
>TRBJ1-5|13|TRBV2
ASSESGGGSQPQH
>TRBJ2-7|15|TRBV28
ASSSRHGGTINYEQY
>TRBJ2-7|11|TRBV7-9
ASSPGGSDEQY
>TRBJ1-1|11|TRBV6-6
ASRNTGGTEAF